This T cell receptor (beta chain) was captured in a study of blood T cell repertoires in COVID-19. About the study: Acute and convalescent COVID-19 specimens originated in the United States, Italy and Spain. The analysed material was cDNA or gDNA that came from T cells, B-cell-depleted T cells, or PBMCs.

Original handling: For nucleated cells, counts were estimated from reference gene primer amplification. TCRdb keeps only in-frame clones here, not all; method: immunoSEQ multiplex PCR. V and J calls and clone size come straight from that table; D and trimming were deduced from the DNA. Found here are 20,000 to 30,000 clones, 92% of them singletons; the top ten hold 2.5% to 3.5%. Germline lookup yields CDR1 SGHTA and CDR2 FQGNSA. The trim removed 1 base at V and 6 bases at J, leaving 11 bases unmatched. The CDR3 totals 18 residues. This chain connects TRBV7-2 to TRBJ1-4; 10 positions match TRBD1. The TCR originated in a human donor in a cohort sampled during active COVID-19. The specimen sequenced was peripheral blood. As DNA, the CDR3 is TGTGCCAGCAGCTTAGAGGTTTGGGGTGGGACAGGGGATGAAAAACTGTTTTTT. It translates to CASSLEVWGGTGDEKLFF. Drawing the rest from reference TRBV7-2 and TRBJ1-4, the complete variable domain is GAGVSQSPSNKVTEKGKDVELRCDPISGHTALYWYRQSLGQGLEFLIYFQGNSAPDKSGLPSDRFSAERTGGSVSTLTIQRTQQEDSAVYLCASSLEVWGGTGDEKLFFGSGTQLSVL.